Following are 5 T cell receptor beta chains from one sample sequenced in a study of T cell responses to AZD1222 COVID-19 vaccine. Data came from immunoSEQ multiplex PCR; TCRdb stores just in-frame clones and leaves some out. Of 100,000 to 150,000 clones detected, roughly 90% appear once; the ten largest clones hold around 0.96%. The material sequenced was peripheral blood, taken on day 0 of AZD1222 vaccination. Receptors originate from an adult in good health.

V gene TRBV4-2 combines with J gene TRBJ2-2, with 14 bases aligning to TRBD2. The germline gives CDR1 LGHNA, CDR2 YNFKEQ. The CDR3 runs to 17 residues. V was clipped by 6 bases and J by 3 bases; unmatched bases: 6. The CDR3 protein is CASSGLAGGYDTGELFF. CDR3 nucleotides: TGTGCCAGCAGTGGACTAGCGGGAGGATATGACACCGGGGAGCTGTTTTTT.

The CDR3 protein is CASSHTGGYGYTF. CDR3 in DNA: TGCGCCAGCAGTCATACAGGGGGCTATGGCTACACCTTC. V and J are TRBV23-1 and TRBJ1-2; 8 bases agree with TRBD1. TRBV23-1 is labeled an ORF, and its function is uncertain. CDR3 size: 13 residues. Unmatched junction bases numbered 1, after V lost 3 bases and J lost 4 bases.

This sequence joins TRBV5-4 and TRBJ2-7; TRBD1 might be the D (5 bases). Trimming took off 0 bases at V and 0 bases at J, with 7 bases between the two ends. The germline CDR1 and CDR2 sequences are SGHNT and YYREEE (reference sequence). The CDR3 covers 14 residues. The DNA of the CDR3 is TGTGCCAGCAGCTTGGACAGGTTCTCCTACGAGCAGTACTTC. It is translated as CASSLDRFSYEQYF.

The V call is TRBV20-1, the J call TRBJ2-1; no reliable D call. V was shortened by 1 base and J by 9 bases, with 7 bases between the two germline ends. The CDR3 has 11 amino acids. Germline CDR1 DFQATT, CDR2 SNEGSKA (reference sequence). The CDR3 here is CSARAPAEQFF. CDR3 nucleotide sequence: TGCAGTGCTAGAGCCCCTGCTGAGCAGTTCTTC.

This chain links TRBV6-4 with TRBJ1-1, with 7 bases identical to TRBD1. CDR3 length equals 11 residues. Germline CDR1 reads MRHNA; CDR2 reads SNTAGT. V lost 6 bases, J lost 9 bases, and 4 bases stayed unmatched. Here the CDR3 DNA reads TGTGCCAGCAGAACAGGGGACAAAGCTTTCTTT. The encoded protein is CASRTGDKAFF.